A single sample is the source of the 9 T cell receptor beta chains below, sequenced in a study of blood T cell repertoires in COVID-19. Using immunoSEQ multiplex PCR, the repertoire was profiled, and TCRdb retains in-frame clones only, with some absent. The sample holds 100,000 or so clones, more than 60% seen once. Sequenced input: peripheral blood. The receptors come from a man between 65 and 85 years old with active or convalescent COVID-19.

The chain is built from TRBV5-4 and TRBJ1-1, with D possibly TRBD1 on 5 matching bases. The V and J ends lost 5 bases and 4 bases respectively, with 12 bases between them. Germline lookup yields CDR1 SGHNT and CDR2 YYREEE (reference sequence). This CDR3 is built from 13 residues. The CDR3 DNA sequence: TGTGCCAGCAGGTTTCCGGGGGGCACTGAAGCTTTCTTT. This encodes CASRFPGGTEAFF. The full variable domain, its missing parts supplied by reference TRBV5-4 and TRBJ1-1, is ETGVTQSPTHLIKTRGQQVTLRCSSQSGHNTVSWYQQALGQGPQFIFQYYREEENGRGNFPPRFSGLQFPNYSSELNVNALELDDSALYLCASRFPGGTEAFFGQGTRLTVV.

V usage is TRBV28 and J usage is TRBJ1-3, with TRBD1 as a possible D gene (6 bases). Germline CDR1 and CDR2: MDHEN and SYDVKM. The CDR3 runs 14 residues. The ends were cut back, 4 bases at V and 8 bases at J, with 15 bases in the middle. This CDR3 is CASSSHREGDTIYF. The CDR3 DNA is TGTGCCAGCAGTTCACACAGGGAGGGAGACACCATATATTTT.

J is TRBJ2-2 and V is TRBV28; D uncertain. Per germline, CDR1 MDHEN and CDR2 SYDVKM. V shed 7 bases and J shed 1 base, with 10 bases lying between them. This CDR3 has 14 amino acids. This CDR3 is CASTRSGNTGELFF. CDR3 DNA sequence: TGTGCCAGCACAAGGTCGGGGAACACCGGGGAGCTGTTTTTT.

This clone was seen just once. This sequence joins TRBV14 and TRBJ1-2; possible D gene TRBD1, 5 bases. V was pared by 0 bases and J by 4 bases, with 12 bases between. The CDR3 is 15 amino acids. In germline, CDR1 is SGHDN, CDR2 FVKESK. CDR3 nucleotides: TGTGCCAGCAGCCAAGATGTCGACAGCCTCTATGGCTACACCTTC. This gives the protein CASSQDVDSLYGYTF.

This clone appeared once. The V call is TRBV6-4, the J call TRBJ1-6; a weak D match, TRBD1 (5 bases). Germline V gene data show CDR1 as MRHNA and CDR2 as SNTAGT. V lost 6 bases, J lost 4 bases, and 7 bases lay in between. There are 13 residues in the CDR3. The CDR3 region has the DNA TGTGCCAGCAGCCAGGGTTATAATTCACCCCTCCACTTT. It is translated as CASSQGYNSPLHF.

The V gene is TRBV14, the J gene TRBJ2-2, with 9 positions matching TRBD1. Germline V gene data show CDR1 as SGHDN and CDR2 as FVKESK. J gave up 3 bases and V 5 bases, and 4 bases lay outside the gene matches. This CDR3 has 15 residues. The CDR3 coding sequence is TGTGCCAGCAGCTGGACAGGGGAATACACCGGGGAGCTGTTTTTT. Its translation: CASSWTGEYTGELFF.

The chain combines TRBV12-3 or TRBV12-4 with TRBJ2-2; D not resolved. Trimming removed 1 base from V and 7 bases from J, with 4 bases in between. This CDR3 contains 12 residues. CDR3: CASSLGLGELFF. The CDR3 nucleotides are TGTGCCAGCAGTTTAGGTCTCGGGGAGCTGTTTTTT.

In this sample, this clone turned up a few times. The chain recombines TRBV2 with TRBJ2-5; 10 bases are shared with TRBD2. The junction had 7 bases not matched to a gene; V was cut back by 7 bases and J by 5 bases. Germline lookup yields CDR1 SNHLY and CDR2 FYNNEI. The CDR3 spans 14 residues. The CDR3, as DNA: TGTGCCAGCAAGCGAGCGGGGGGGCCCGAGACCCAGTACTTC. It yields the protein CASKRAGGPETQYF.

The chain carries TRBV7-9 and TRBJ2-5; D is ambiguous. Deletions cut 5 bases from V and 1 base from J, with 17 bases between. The CDR3 extends over 16 amino acids. Germline V gene data show CDR1 as SEHNR and CDR2 as FQNEAQ (reference sequence). CDR3 in DNA: TGTGCCAGCAGCCAGACCGCTAGGCTGGCCCAAGAGACCCAGTACTTC. Translated, it gives CASSQTARLAQETQYF. Full variable domain (rest looked up from reference TRBV7-9 and TRBJ2-5): DTGVSQNPRHKITKRGQNVTFRCDPISEHNRLYWYRQTLGQGPEFLTYFQNEAQLEKSRLLSDRFSAERPKGSFSTLEIQRTEQGDSAMYLCASSQTARLAQETQYFGPGTRLLVL.